This T cell receptor beta chain was identified in a study of blood T cell repertoires in COVID-19. Overall study: PBMCs, B-cell-depleted T cells, or T cells provided the cDNA or gDNA that made up the material.

Libraries were prepared by immunoSEQ multiplex PCR; TCRdb keeps only in-frame clonotypes and omits some of them. The sample lists about 370,000 clones, over 75% seen once, with 0.95% to 1.1% in the top ten. Those who participated ranged in age from roughly 18 to 100 years and resided in about two dozen US areas. The study assigned cohorts using participant-reported clinical history. This TCR came from a man younger than 35 who had recovered from COVID-19. The sample taken for sequencing was PBMCs or T cells enriched from blood (not recorded which).

CDR3 sequence reads: CASSYQGAQETQYF. The CDR3 DNA is TGTGCCAGCAGTTACCAGGGGGCACAAGAGACCCAGTACTTC. The chain links TRBV6-5 to TRBJ2-5; TRBD1 matches 8 bases. The CDR3 is made up of 14 amino acids. V was pared by 2 bases and J by 2 bases, with 1 base of the junction left unmatched. Germline CDR1 MNHEY, CDR2 SVGAGI.